This entry is about one T cell receptor (beta chain). This clone is a singleton in its sample. Its antigen remains unidentified. No quality values exist for individual bases; no much larger clone is one base distant. V is cut back by 5 bases and J by 0 bases, with 2 bases in the junction unmatched. According to the germline V gene, CDR1 reads KGHSH and CDR2 reads LQKENI. Taken from cysteine to phenylalanine, the CDR3 has 14 residues. Only the CDR3 region is kept as DNA, spanning 42 bases read in frame from base 1. These data come from a study of blood T cell repertoires in COVID-19 (TCRdb year 2020). As for the study more broadly: Samples covering the acute and convalescent phases of COVID-19 were provided by collaborators in the United States, Italy and Spain. The material from the prospective study consisted of cDNA or gDNA derived from T cells, B-cell-depleted T cells, or PBMCs. The dataset comprised deeply sampled blood TCRbeta repertoires from subjects exposed to, actively infected with, or recovered from COVID-19. A freely available public database, intended as a resource for researchers studying the immune response to SARS-CoV-2, is where the repertoires were released. Samples were obtained from the ongoing ImmuneRACE study (first 160 participants) and from some 1,200 subjects provided by 6 global collaborators. The sample metadata nearly always contained a de-identified subject ID, COVID-19 status, age in years and sex. Where available, HLA class I and class II types were obtained from metadata supplied by the sample provider rather than from assay-based typing. General findings and caveats noted by the study authors: The quantity of clinical and demographic metadata differed by source and by participant and was supplied without curation.

TCRbeta CDR3 regions were amplified from genomic DNA using the immunoSEQ Assay, a bias-controlled multiplex PCR. The authors' analysis ran thus. The number of nucleated cells in each sample was estimated by amplification of reference gene primers within the assay. To quantify the absolute abundance of each unique TCRbeta CDR3 rearrangement, sequence reads were collapsed and filtered. For each sample, productive Simpson clonality was calculated as the square root of Simpson's diversity index across productive rearrangements. Imported from immuneACCESS, the table was reduced by TCRdb to in-frame sequences with V and J called. These copies leave out some clones; in studies compared against another copy, an unresolved V gene accounts for under half, and the cause of the remainder is not known. V and J calls and clone size come straight from that table; D and trimming were deduced from the DNA. Within this sample are more than 150,000 clones, with 78% of them counted one time only. The ten largest account for approximately 2.9% of the sample.

Collaborating institutions collected whole blood in K2EDTA tubes following their own protocols. For TCRbeta analysis, collaborators shipped samples as frozen whole blood, isolated PBMCs, or DNA extracted from either of those sample types. The sequence is built from TRBV18 and TRBJ1-1, with 8 middle bases fitting TRBD1. The source of this sequence is a woman at least 80 years old with active or convalescent COVID-19. What was sequenced was peripheral blood. The CDR3 reads CASSETGVNTEAFF. The nucleotides are TGTGCCAGCTCAGAGACAGGGGTGAACACTGAAGCTTTCTTT.